This T cell receptor beta chain emerged from a study of blood T cells in healthy people across ages. With a J-beta primer mix and a sample-barcoded 5' primer, a second PCR ran about 7 to 12 cycles. One entry per CDR3 protein results from TCRdb running MiXCR on the 5' RACE reads. In the table there are over 1,300,000 distinct CDR3 sequences, approximately 60% of which are singletons. Turning to this clonotype: At one boundary the junction diverges from the germline segment, which might be a read error.

Specimen: blood. The sequence was obtained from a man between 18 and 35 years old in good health.

The CDR3 DNA sequence: TGTGCCAGCAGCGTAGCGGGAGAGAGCACAGATACGCAGTATTTT. Residues: CASSVAGESTDTQYF. This rearrangement joins TRBV11-1 to TRBJ2-3, with 9 bases identical to TRBD2. Germline V gene sequence: CDR1 SGHAT, CDR2 FQDESV (reference sequence). The CDR3 contains 15 residues.